The present T cell receptor (beta chain) was sequenced within a study of blood T cell repertoires in COVID-19. On the study more broadly: COVID-19 samples collected from the United States, Italy and Spain covered acute and convalescent phases. From T cells, B-cell-depleted T cells, or PBMCs came the material, which was cDNA or gDNA.

Per the original methods: Nucleated cell number was recorded as an estimate derived from reference gene primer amplification. Libraries were prepared by immunoSEQ multiplex PCR; TCRdb keeps only in-frame clonotypes and omits some of them. That table furnishes V, J and clone size, whereas the DNA furnished D and trimming. The repertoire holds around 150,000 clones, around 86% seen once, with under 3.5% in the top ten. CDR3 length: 18 residues. The V segment lost 0 bases and the J segment 5 bases; nucleotides outside the gene matches: 10. CDR1 and CDR2 from the germline V gene are ENHRY and SYGVKD. The TCR sequence derives from a man in his 70s with acute or convalescent COVID-19. V and J are TRBV10-3 and TRBJ2-2; 9 bases are shared with TRBD1. Sequenced sample: peripheral blood. This CDR3 is CAISESSGQGGGTGELFF. CDR3 nucleotides: TGTGCCATCAGTGAGTCATCGGGACAGGGAGGCGGGACCGGGGAGCTGTTTTTT.